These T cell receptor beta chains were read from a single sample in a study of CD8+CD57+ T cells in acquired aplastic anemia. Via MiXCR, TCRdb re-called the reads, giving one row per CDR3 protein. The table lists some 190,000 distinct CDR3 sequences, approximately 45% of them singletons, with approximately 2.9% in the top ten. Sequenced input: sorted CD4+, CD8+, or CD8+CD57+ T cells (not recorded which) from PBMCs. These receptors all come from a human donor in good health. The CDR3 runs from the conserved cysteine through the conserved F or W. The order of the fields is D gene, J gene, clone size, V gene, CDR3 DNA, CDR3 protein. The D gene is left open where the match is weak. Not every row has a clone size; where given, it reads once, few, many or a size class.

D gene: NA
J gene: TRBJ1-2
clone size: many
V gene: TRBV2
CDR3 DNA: TGTGCCAGCAGTGTGATAGGGGCCTATGGCTACACCTTC
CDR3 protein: CASSVIGAYGYTF

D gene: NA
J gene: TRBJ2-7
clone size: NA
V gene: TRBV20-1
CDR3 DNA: TGCAGTGCCAGCAGTCTCCGGGACACCGGGGAGCAGTACTTC
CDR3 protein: CSASSLRDTGEQYF

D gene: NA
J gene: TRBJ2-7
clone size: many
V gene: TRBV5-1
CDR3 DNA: TGCGCCAGCAGCTTGGGGGCAGGGGTGGTCGCCTACGAGCAGTACTTC
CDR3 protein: CASSLGAGVVAYEQYF

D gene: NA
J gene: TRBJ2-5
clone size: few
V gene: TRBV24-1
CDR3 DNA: TGTGCCACCAGTGATTCCACAGGGTTCACCCAAGAGACCCAGTACTTC
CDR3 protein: CATSDSTGFTQETQYF

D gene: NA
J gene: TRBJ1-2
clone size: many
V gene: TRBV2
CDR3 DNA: TGTGCCAGCAGTCCCCAGGGGCTTACCCCCTATGGCTACACCTTC
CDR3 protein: CASSPQGLTPYGYTF

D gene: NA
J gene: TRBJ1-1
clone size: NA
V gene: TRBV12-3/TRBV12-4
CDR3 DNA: TGTGCCAGCAGGCCAAATTGGGGAATCAAAGCTTTCTTT
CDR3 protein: CASRPNWGIKAFF

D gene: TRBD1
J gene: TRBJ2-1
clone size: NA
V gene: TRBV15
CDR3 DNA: TGTGCCACCAGCCCGGGACAGGGCTACAATGAGCAGTTCTTC
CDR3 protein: CATSPGQGYNEQFF

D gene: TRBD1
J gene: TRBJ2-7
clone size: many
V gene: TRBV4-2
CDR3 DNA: TGTGCCAGCAGCCGAAAATACGCAGGGGGCGTATTC
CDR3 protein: CASSRKYAGGVF

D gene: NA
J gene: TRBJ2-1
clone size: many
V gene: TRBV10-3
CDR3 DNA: TGTGCCATCAGTGAGCTGATCGGCCAAGGTTACAATGAGCAGTTCTTC
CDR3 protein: CAISELIGQGYNEQFF

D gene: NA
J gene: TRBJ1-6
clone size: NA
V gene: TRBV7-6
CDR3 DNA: TGTGCCAGCAGCTTAGCGGCAGGGTCTTCACCCCTCCACTTT
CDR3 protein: CASSLAAGSSPLHF

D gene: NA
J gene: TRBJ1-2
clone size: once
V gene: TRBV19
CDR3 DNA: TGTGCCAGTAGTATCACACAGGGCGCTAACTATGGCTACACCTTC
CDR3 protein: CASSITQGANYGYTF

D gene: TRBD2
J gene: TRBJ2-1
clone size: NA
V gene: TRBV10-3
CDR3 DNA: TGTGCCATCAAGGAAGCGGGGGGCCTCAATGAGCAGTTCTTC
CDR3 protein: CAIKEAGGLNEQFF

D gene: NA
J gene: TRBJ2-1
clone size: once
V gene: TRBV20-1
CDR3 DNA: TGCAGTGCTAGATCCGACCTCGGGGCTAGCGCGAGTAATGAGCAGTTCTTC
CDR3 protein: CSARSDLGASASNEQFF

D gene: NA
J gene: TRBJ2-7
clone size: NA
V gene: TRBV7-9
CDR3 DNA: NA
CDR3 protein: CASSFGSGDYEQYF

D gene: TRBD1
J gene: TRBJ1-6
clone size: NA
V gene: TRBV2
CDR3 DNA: TGTGCCAGCAGGGCGACAGGGTCCTCCTCACCCCTCCACTTT
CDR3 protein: CASRATGSSSPLHF

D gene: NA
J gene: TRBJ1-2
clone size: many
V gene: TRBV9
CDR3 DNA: TGTGCCAGCAGCGCAACAGGCCCCTATGGCTACACCTTC
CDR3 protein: CASSATGPYGYTF

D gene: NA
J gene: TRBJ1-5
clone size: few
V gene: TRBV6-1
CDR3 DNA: TGTGCCAGCAGTGAATTAAGTCCGGGGAGCAATCAGCCCCAGCATTTT
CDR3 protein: CASSELSPGSNQPQHF

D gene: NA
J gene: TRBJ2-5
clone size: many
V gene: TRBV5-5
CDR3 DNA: TGTGCCAGCAGCTTGGTCAGGGAAGAGACCCAGTACTTC
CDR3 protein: CASSLVREETQYF

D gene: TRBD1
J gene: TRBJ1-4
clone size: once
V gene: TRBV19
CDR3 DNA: TGTGCCAGTAGGAGACAGGGAGCTAATGAAAAACTGTTTTTT
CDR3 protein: CASRRQGANEKLFF

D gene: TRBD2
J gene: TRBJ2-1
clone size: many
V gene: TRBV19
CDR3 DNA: TGTGCCAGTAGTCTCGGATCGGGGACGGGGGGCTACAATGAGCAGTTCTTC
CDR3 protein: CASSLGSGTGGYNEQFF

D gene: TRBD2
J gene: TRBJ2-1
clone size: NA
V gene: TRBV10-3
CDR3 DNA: TGTGCCAGCAGTTTATGGGGCGGGAGCTCCTACAATGAGCAGTTCTTC
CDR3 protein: CASSLWGGSSYNEQFF

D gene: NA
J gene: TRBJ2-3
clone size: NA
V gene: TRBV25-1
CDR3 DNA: TGTGCCAGCAGACGCGGAGGGGGCCCCACAGATACGCAGTATTTT
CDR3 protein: CASRRGGGPTDTQYF

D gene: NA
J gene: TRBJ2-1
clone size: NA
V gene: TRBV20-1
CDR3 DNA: TGCAGTGCCAATACCGGCTCCTACAATGAGCAGTTCTTC
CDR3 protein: CSANTGSYNEQFF

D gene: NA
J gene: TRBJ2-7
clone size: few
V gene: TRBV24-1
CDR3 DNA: TGTGCCACCAGTGATTTTAGGGGTCCTTTCTACGAGCAGTACTTC
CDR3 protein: CATSDFRGPFYEQYF

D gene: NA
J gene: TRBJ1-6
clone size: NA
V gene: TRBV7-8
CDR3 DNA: TGTGCCAGCAGCCCACAGGGCACTTATAATTCACCCCTCCACTTT
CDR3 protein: CASSPQGTYNSPLHF

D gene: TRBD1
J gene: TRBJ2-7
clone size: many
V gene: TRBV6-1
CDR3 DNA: TGTGCCAGCAGTGAAGGAATAAGACAGGGGTTCTACGAGCAGTACTTC
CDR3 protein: CASSEGIRQGFYEQYF

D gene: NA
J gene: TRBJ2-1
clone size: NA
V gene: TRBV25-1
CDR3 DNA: TGTGCCAGCAGTGAATCGGGGGGCCACACTTACAATGAGCAGTTCTTC
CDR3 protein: CASSESGGHTYNEQFF

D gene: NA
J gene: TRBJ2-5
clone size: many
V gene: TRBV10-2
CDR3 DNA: TGCGCCAGCAGTGACACAGTTCAAGAGACCCAGTACTTC
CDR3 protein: CASSDTVQETQYF

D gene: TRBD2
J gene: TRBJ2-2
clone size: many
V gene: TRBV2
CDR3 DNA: TGTGCCAGCAGGGATAGCGGGAGGGCCGGGGAGCTGTTTTTT
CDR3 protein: CASRDSGRAGELFF

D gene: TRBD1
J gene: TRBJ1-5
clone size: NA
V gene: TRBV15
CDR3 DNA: TGTGCCACCAGCAGAAAGGGGGCCCATCAGCCCCAGCATTTT
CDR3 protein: CATSRKGAHQPQHF

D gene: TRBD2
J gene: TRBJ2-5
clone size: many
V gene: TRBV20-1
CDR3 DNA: TGCAGTGCTAGAGATCGACTAGCGGGGGAGACCCAGTACTTC
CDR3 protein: CSARDRLAGETQYF

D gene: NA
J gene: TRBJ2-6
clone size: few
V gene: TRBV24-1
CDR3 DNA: TGTGCCACCAGTGACCTCGACGGCTCAGGGGTCCTGACTTTC
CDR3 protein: CATSDLDGSGVLTF

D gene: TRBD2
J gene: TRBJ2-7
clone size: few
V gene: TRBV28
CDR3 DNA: TGTGCCAGCAGTTCATCCGGGACTAGCGGGAGGGCCCACGAGCAGTACTTC
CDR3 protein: CASSSSGTSGRAHEQYF

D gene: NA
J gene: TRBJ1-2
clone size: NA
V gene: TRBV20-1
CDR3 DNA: TGCAGTGCTAGAGTTAGTATCAAAAGGAGGGAGGACTATGGCTACACCTTC
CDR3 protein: CSARVSIKRREDYGYTF

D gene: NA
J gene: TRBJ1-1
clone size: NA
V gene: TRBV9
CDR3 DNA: TGTGCCAGCAAATATAGGAACACTGAAGCTTTCTTT
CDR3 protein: CASKYRNTEAFF

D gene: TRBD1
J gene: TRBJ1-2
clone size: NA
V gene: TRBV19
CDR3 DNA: TGTGCCAGTAGTATCACAGGGGGAGCCGTCTATGGCTACACCTTC
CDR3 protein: CASSITGGAVYGYTF

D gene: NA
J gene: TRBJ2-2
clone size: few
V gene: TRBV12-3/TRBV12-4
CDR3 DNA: TGTGCCAGCAGTTTGCGGACTCACAACACCGGGGAGCTGTTTTTT
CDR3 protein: CASSLRTHNTGELFF

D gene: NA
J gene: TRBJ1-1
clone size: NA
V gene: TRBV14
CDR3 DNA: TGTGCCAGCAGCCCCGCTAGTTACACTGAAGCTTTCTTT
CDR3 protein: CASSPASYTEAFF

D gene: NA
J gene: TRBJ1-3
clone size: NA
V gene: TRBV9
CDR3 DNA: TGTGCCAGCGGAAGACAGTTAACGATCTTTGGAAACACCATATATTTT
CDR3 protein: CASGRQLTIFGNTIYF

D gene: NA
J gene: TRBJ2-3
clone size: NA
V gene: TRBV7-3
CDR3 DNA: TGTGCCAGCAGCCTCAGGGAGCGAGATACGCAGTATTTT
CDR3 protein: CASSLRERDTQYF

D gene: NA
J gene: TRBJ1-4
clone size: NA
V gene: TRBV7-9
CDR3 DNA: TGTGCCAGCAGCTGGGCTTCTCAACTGTTTTTT
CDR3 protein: CASSWASQLFF

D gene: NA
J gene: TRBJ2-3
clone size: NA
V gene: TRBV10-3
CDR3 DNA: TGTGCCATCCAATACGGGTTAGGTTCAGATACGCAGTATTTT
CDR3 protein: CAIQYGLGSDTQYF

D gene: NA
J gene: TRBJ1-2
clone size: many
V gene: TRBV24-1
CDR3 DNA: TGTGCCACCAGTGACACGCAAGGAACCCCTTTGAGCTACACCTTC
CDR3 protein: CATSDTQGTPLSYTF

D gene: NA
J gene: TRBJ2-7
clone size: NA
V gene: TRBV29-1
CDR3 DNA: TGCAGCGTTTTTTCCTCAGGCGGGACCTCCTACGAGCAGTACTTC
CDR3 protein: CSVFSSGGTSYEQYF

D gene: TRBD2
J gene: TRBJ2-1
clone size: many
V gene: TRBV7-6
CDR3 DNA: TGTGCCAGCAGCTTACAGGCTAGCGGCCCCTACAATGAGCAGTTCTTC
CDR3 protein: CASSLQASGPYNEQFF

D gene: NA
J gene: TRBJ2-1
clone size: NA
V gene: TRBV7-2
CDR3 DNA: TGTGCCAGCAGCTTAGGTCGCAACAATGAGCAGTTCTTC
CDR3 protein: CASSLGRNNEQFF

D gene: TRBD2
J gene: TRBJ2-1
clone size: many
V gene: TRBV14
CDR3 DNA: TGTGCCAGCAGCCAAGAAGCGGGAGGGTGGTGGAATGAGCAGTTCTTC
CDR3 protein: CASSQEAGGWWNEQFF

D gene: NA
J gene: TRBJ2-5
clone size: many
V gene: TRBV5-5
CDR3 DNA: TGTGCCAGCAGCCGTGGGCCAAACCAAGAGACCCAGTACTTC
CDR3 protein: CASSRGPNQETQYF

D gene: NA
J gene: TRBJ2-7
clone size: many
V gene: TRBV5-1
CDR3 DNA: TGCGCCAGCAGCTTGATACTAGCCGGGGGCGAGCAGTACTTC
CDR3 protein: CASSLILAGGEQYF

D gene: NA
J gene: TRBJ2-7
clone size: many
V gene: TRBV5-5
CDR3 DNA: TGTGCCAGCAGCTTGTTGCTGGGGCCCGCCTACGAGCAGTACTTC
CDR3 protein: CASSLLLGPAYEQYF

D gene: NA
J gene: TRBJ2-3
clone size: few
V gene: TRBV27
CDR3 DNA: TGTGCCAGCAGTTTGGGCAGCACCATCTACGCCGATACGCAGTATTTT
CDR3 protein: CASSLGSTIYADTQYF

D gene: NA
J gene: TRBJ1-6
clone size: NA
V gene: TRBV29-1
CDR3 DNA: TGCAGCGTTTCTACAGACCCCGGTTCACCCCTCCACTTT
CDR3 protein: CSVSTDPGSPLHF

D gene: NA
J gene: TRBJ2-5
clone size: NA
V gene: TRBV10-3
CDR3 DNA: TGTGCCATCAGTGAGTCGGGGCCCCAGAGGATGGAGACCCAGTACTTC
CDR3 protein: CAISESGPQRMETQYF

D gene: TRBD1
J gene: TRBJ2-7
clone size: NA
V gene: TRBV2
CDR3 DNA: TGTGCCAGCAGTGCGGACAGGGCCAGCTACGATCAGTACTTC
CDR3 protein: CASSADRASYDQYF

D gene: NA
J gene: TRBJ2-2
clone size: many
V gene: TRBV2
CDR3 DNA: TGTGCCAGCACCCGAACAGCAGCCGCTGACACCGGGGAGCTGTTTTTT
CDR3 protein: CASTRTAAADTGELFF

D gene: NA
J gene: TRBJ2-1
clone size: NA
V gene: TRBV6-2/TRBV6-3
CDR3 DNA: TGTGCCAGCAGTCCCTCAAACTACAATGAGCAGTTCTTC
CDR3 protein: CASSPSNYNEQFF

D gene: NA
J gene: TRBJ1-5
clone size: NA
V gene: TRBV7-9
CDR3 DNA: TGTGCCAGCAGCTTGGAGTATAGCAATCAGCCCCAGCATTTT
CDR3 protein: CASSLEYSNQPQHF

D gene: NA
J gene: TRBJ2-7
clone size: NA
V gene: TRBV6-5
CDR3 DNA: TGTGCCAGCAGTTACTCGAAGATCTACGAGCAGTACTTC
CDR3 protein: CASSYSKIYEQYF

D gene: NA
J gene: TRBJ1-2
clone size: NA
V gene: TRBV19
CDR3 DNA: TGTGCCAGTAGTTCGGACCCAAGGGGGAGGGACTATGGCTACACCTTC
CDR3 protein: CASSSDPRGRDYGYTF

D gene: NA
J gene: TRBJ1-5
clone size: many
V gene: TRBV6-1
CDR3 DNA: TGTGCCAGCAGTCTTGGGGGGGTGGGACAGCCCCAGCATTTT
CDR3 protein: CASSLGGVGQPQHF